This T cell receptor (beta chain) was captured by sequencing in a study of T cell repertoires in cytomegalovirus infection (dated by TCRdb to between 2019 and 2020). At the level of the whole study: The peptide stimulations were aimed at well-studied HLA-B-restricted epitopes as well as recently identified HLA-C-restricted CMV epitopes, whose presentation resists viral immunomodulation. The HLA type of each donor mattered for the analysis, because public TCR beta signatures pointed to carriage of CMV infection along with the matching HLA type.

Instrument used: Illumina HiSeq 1500. TCRdb trimmed public reads at Q25 via fastp, called clones via MiXCR and kept in-frame beta chains. Identical CDR3 protein sequences are pooled into one entry, listed with their most common genes and DNA. Present in this sample are about 130,000 distinct CDR3 sequences, approximately 30% of which were seen just once. 58% of the sample goes to the ten largest clones. The sample holds a few counts of this clonotype. Its recognized antigen is unknown. Base qualities are not provided; no much larger clone lies one nucleotide away. The study at large found these results: In both this cohort and an independent cohort of several hundred donors, the cumulative frequency of public TCR beta family members distinguished carriers of CMV infection plus the relevant HLA type. In the ex vivo response, HLA-C-restricted CMV-specific TCR beta clonotypes were dominant, and in two of eight donors the single most frequent clonotype came from this HLA-C-restricted group.

Taken with the paper, the label for treatment or condition translates to: in vitro stimulation with specific CMV peptide epitopes to enrich CMV-specific T cells. This clonotype was sampled from a human donor in good health (CMV status not recorded). Some clones in this sample may be carry-over from other donors' samples. Sample: CD8+ T cells from cultured PBMCs, taken from culture after CMV antigen stimulation.

CDR3 loop: CSVEGSAVSDYEQYF. In nucleotides, the sequence is TGCAGCGTTGAAGGTTCGGCAGTTTCAGACTACGAGCAGTACTTC. The chain is made from TRBV29-1 and TRBJ2-7, with no reliable assignment of the D segment. CDR1 SQVTM and CDR2 ANQGSEA are derived from the germline V gene. V gives up 1 base and J gives up 3 bases, and the segment between their germline ends measures 16 bases. The CDR3, cysteine through phenylalanine, is 15 amino acids long. Only the CDR3 DNA stays, 45 bases, in frame from base 1.